This section outlines one T cell receptor beta chain sequence together with its context. The CDR3 sequence is 15 residues long. Trimming removed 0 bases from V and 2 bases from J; junction bases left unmatched: 3. Per the germline V gene, CDR1 is MNHEY and CDR2 is SVGAGI. The data originate from a study of beta chain features in type 1 diabetes. Expressed TCRB transcripts were sequenced because the isolated RNA had all been reverse transcribed beforehand. The data were produced by immunoSEQ multiplex PCR, yet TCRdb's version contains in-frame clones alone and is incomplete. This repertoire shows 900,000 or so clones, under 20% found once; its top ten account for about 0.025%.

What was sequenced was naive CD4+ T cells from blood. The clonotype comes from a woman between 18 and 30 years old in good health. The chain joins TRBV6-5 to TRBJ2-7; 8 nucleotides align to TRBD2. CDR3 loop: CASSYSSRGAYEQYF. The CDR3 DNA reads TGTGCCAGCAGTTACTCGTCGCGGGGGGCCTACGAGCAGTACTTC.